The T cell receptor (beta chain) under discussion was sequenced for a study of cytomegalovirus exposure and HLA in healthy donors. The protocol was immunoSEQ multiplex PCR, while the TCRdb copy is restricted to in-frame clones and leaves out a portion. The table has 250,000 to 300,000 clones, roughly 89% seen once. The germline gives CDR1 MDHEN, CDR2 SYDVKM. V lost 6 bases and J lost 1, with 15 bases in between. This CDR3 is 15 amino acids long. General observations from the study: Cytomegalovirus-associated status was assigned to approximately 160 TCR beta chains. In vitro experiments confirmed that a few CMV-associated chains were specific for CMV antigens.

Regarding this clone: Its antigen is unknown.

This chain joins TRBV28 and TRBJ1-2; D gene uncertain. The receptor was isolated from a young woman in good health and CMV-seronegative. The sequencing sample was made of PBMCs. CDR3 residues: CASSSEAELNYGYTF. CDR3 sequence (DNA): TGTGCCAGCAGCTCCGAGGCAGAACTTAACTATGGCTACACCTTC.